This T cell receptor (beta chain) is drawn from a study of CD8+ T cells in alopecia areata. At the level of the study: Dosing spanned 6 to 18 months on tofacitinib, then 6 months off drug.

From germline, CDR1 is SNHLY and CDR2 FYNNEI. The CDR3 covers 15 residues. V lost 1 base to trimming and J lost 5 bases, with 14 bases between them. Study results and caveats: Relative to mice, TCR sharing across patients was less clear, a difference possibly HLA-related.

Sampling of alopecia areata patients yielded lesional scalp punch biopsies as well as peripheral blood. PBMCs, the starting material, were the source of sorted CD4+ and CD8+ T cells. As regards this clone: Its antigen remains unknown.

It was cDNA, reverse transcribed from extracted RNA, that served as the sequencing template. Data came from immunoSEQ multiplex PCR; TCRdb stores just in-frame clones and leaves some out. The repertoire holds approximately 150,000 clones, with 65% to 75% as singletons. The chain couples TRBV2 to TRBJ1-2; tentatively, D is TRBD1 (6 bases). The sequence was obtained from a human donor with alopecia areata. Source: CD8+ T cells sorted from blood, taken at week 0. This CDR3 is CASSEGLGRGYGYTF. The CDR3 region has the DNA TGTGCCAGCAGTGAAGGATTAGGCAGGGGATATGGCTACACCTTC.